These 22 T cell receptor beta chains originate from one sample sequenced in a study of blood T cell repertoires in COVID-19. The assay was immunoSEQ multiplex PCR, and TCRdb's table has in-frame clones only and misses some. The table lists about 210,000 clones, roughly 91% of them singletons, with around 7% in the top ten. Source material: PBMCs or T cells enriched from blood (not recorded which). The receptors shown here come from a man aged 25 to 40 in a cohort exposed to, infected with or recovered from COVID-19 (not recorded which).

CDR3 bases: TGTGCCAGCAGTGAGGCGACAGGACGTCTCGAAAAACTGTTTTTT. This encodes CASSEATGRLEKLFF. V is TRBV6-1 and J is TRBJ1-4, with a weak D call TRBD1 (6 bases). Germline V gene sequence: CDR1 MNHNS, CDR2 SASEGT. Trimming left V 3 bases short and J 8 bases short, with 16 bases between. CDR3 length: 15 amino acids.

The J gene is TRBJ1-2, the V gene TRBV10-3; D call uncertain. The CDR3 has 13 amino acids. Trimming removed 0 bases at V and 5 bases at J, with 7 bases between. The germline V gene has CDR1 ENHRY and CDR2 SYGVKD. In DNA form, the CDR3 reads TGTGCCATCAGTGAGTCTGCCCAGTATGGCTACACCTTC. Its protein is CAISESAQYGYTF.

In this sample, this clone turned up a few times. The chain is built from TRBV6-5 and TRBJ1-1; 9 bases are a match to TRBD1. This CDR3 spans 13 amino acids. The V gene end was trimmed by 5 bases and the J gene end by 6 bases; junction bases not matched to a gene: 4. Per the germline V gene, CDR1 is MNHEY and CDR2 is SVGAGI. CDR3 loop: CASSTGQGAEAFF. In DNA, the CDR3 is TGTGCCAGCAGTACGGGACAGGGCGCTGAAGCTTTCTTT.

The rearrangement links TRBV9 to TRBJ1-1, with TRBD1 matching over 11 bases. The germline CDR1 and CDR2 sequences are SGDLS and YYNGEE. Trimming at V came to 4 bases and at J to 4 bases, leaving 6 bases not matched to a gene. The CDR3 is 15 residues long. The CDR3 protein is CASSPRTGGGTEAFF. CDR3 nucleotide sequence: TGTGCCAGCAGCCCACGGACAGGGGGCGGCACTGAAGCTTTCTTT.

The gene calls are TRBV15 and TRBJ2-1; 8 nucleotides match TRBD2. The CDR3 loop spans 18 amino acids. With 4 bases clipped from V and 4 bases from J, the junction kept 15 bases outside the gene matches. Germline values: CDR1 LNHNV, CDR2 YYDKDF (reference sequence). Here the CDR3 DNA reads TGTGCCACCAGCACCACAGATTTGCGGGAGGCTCGATACAATGAGCAGTTCTTC. Translated, it gives CATSTTDLREARYNEQFF.

CDR3 amino acids: CASSQVGTRRDEQYF. The CDR3 nucleotides are TGCGCCAGCAGCCAGGTGGGGACTCGTCGGGACGAGCAGTACTTC. The chain is built from TRBV4-1 and TRBJ2-7; D may be TRBD2 (6 bases). Germline V gives CDR1 MGHRA, CDR2 YSYEKL. The ends were cut back, 3 bases at V and 5 bases at J, with 17 bases in the middle. This CDR3 is built from 15 residues.

The DNA for the CDR3 is TGTGCCAGCAGCTTGAGATCACAGGGTCGAATTGGAAACACCATATATTTT. Residues: CASSLRSQGRIGNTIYF. The V call is TRBV5-6, the J call TRBJ1-3, with D possibly matching TRBD1 (6 bases). The germline gives CDR1 SGHDT, CDR2 YYEEEE. Trimming stripped 1 base from V and 3 bases from J, with 17 bases between. The CDR3 extends over 17 amino acids.

The chain links TRBV20-1 to TRBJ1-3; D not certain. CDR3 length: 14 residues. V was shortened by 3 bases and J by 0 bases, with 9 bases between the two germline ends. The V gene's germline CDR1 is DFQATT and CDR2 SNEGSKA (reference sequence). This CDR3 reads CSASSGLSGNTIYF. The DNA for the CDR3 is TGCAGTGCTAGTAGCGGACTCTCTGGAAACACCATATATTTT.

This chain links TRBV27 with TRBJ1-2; tentative D call: TRBD1 (6 bases). V was cut by 6 bases and J by 0 bases, with 17 bases left in between. The V gene's germline CDR1 is MNHEY and CDR2 SMNVEV (reference sequence). The CDR3 runs to 16 residues. CDR3 in amino acids: CASSSVWTETNYGYTF. As DNA, the CDR3 is TGTGCCAGCAGCTCGGTTTGGACAGAGACTAACTATGGCTACACCTTC.

The chain combines TRBV5-1 with TRBJ1-1, with D unclear. V was shortened by 4 bases and J by 5 bases, with 15 bases between the two germline ends. The germline CDR1 and CDR2 sequences are SGHRS and YFSETQ. CDR3 size: 14 residues. The CDR3, as DNA: TGCGCCAGCAGCCCCCTCGAGGGAGGAACTGAAGCTTTCTTT. Encoded protein: CASSPLEGGTEAFF.

The genes are TRBV2 and TRBJ1-4, with D possibly being TRBD1 (6 bases). V lost 4 bases to trimming and J lost 5 bases, with 14 bases between them. The germline V gene has CDR1 SNHLY and CDR2 FYNNEI. The CDR3 sequence is 15 residues long. CDR3 loop: CASSVWNRENEKLFF. CDR3 DNA: TGTGCCAGCAGTGTTTGGAACAGGGAAAATGAAAAACTGTTTTTT.

The rearrangement links TRBV19 to TRBJ1-4; TRBD1 is a possible D gene (5 bases). There are 14 residues in the CDR3. V was shortened by 7 bases and J by 8 bases, with 17 bases between the two germline ends. Germline V gives CDR1 LNHDA, CDR2 SQIVND (reference sequence). CDR3 sequence reads: CASTLRAKNEKLFF. CDR3 coding DNA: TGTGCCAGTACCCTCAGGGCGAAAAACGAAAAACTGTTTTTT.

J is TRBJ2-7 and V is TRBV3-1 (or the pseudogene TRBV3-2); TRBD2 matches 7 bases. Germline values: CDR1 LGHDT, CDR2 YNNKEL (reference sequence). The ends lost 2 bases at V and 6 bases at J; junction bases unmatched: 10. The CDR3 loop spans 15 amino acids. Here the CDR3 reads CASSQRAGESGEQYF. CDR3 nucleotides: TGTGCCAGCAGCCAAAGGGCGGGAGAAAGCGGCGAGCAGTACTTC.

The V call is TRBV7-6, the J call TRBJ2-6; TRBD1 matches at 8 bases. The V gene end was trimmed by 5 bases and the J gene end by 1 base; junction bases not matched to a gene: 4. The CDR3 is made up of 16 amino acids. CDR1 and CDR2 (germline): SGHVS, FNYEAQ. The CDR3 region is CASSLTGGSGANVLTF. The CDR3 coding sequence is TGTGCCAGCAGCCTTACAGGGGGATCTGGGGCCAACGTCCTGACTTTC.

This clone was observed many times. The chain uses TRBV12-3 or TRBV12-4 and TRBJ2-1, with 9 nucleotides matching TRBD2. CDR3 length equals 12 residues. Unmatched junction bases numbered 4, after V lost 6 bases and J lost 10 bases. CDR3 in amino acids: CASSLGLAEQFF. CDR3 DNA: TGTGCCAGCAGCCTAGGACTAGCGGAGCAGTTCTTC.

The chain uses TRBV7-3 and TRBJ1-1; D ambiguous. V lost 2 bases and J lost 4, with 14 bases in between. Germline V gene lookup returns CDR1 SGHTA and CDR2 FQGTGA. There are 15 residues in the CDR3. The CDR3, as DNA: TGTGCCAGCAGCTTAGAGCACGGCGGTTCCACTGAAGCTTTCTTT. Its translation is CASSLEHGGSTEAFF.

The chain couples TRBV5-1 to TRBJ1-1, with 9 bases aligning to TRBD1. V lost 4 bases, J lost 4 bases, and 8 bases stayed unmatched. The CDR3 contains 15 residues. CDR1 and CDR2 from the germline V gene are SGHRS and YFSETQ. The CDR3 nucleotides read TGCGCCAGCAGCCCCGGGGACAGGGAGGGCACTGAAGCTTTCTTT. This encodes CASSPGDREGTEAFF. Combining the CDR3 with reference TRBV5-1 and TRBJ1-1 gives the whole variable domain KAGVTQTPRYLIKTRGQQVTLSCSPISGHRSVSWYQQTPGQGLQFLFEYFSETQRNKGNFPGRFSGRQFSNSRSEMNVSTLELGDSALYLCASSPGDREGTEAFFGQGTRLTVV.

J is TRBJ2-2 and V is TRBV28; D may be TRBD1 (5 bases). V was clipped by 6 bases and J by 5 bases, with 19 bases between them. Per germline, CDR1 MDHEN and CDR2 SYDVKM. The CDR3 loop spans 16 amino acids. The CDR3 loop reads CASSLKSDKKTGELFF. Here the CDR3 DNA reads TGTGCCAGCAGCCTCAAATCGGACAAGAAAACCGGGGAGCTGTTTTTT. Filled out from reference TRBV28 and TRBJ2-2, the complete variable domain reads DVKVTQSSRYLVKRTGEKVFLECVQDMDHENMFWYRQDPGLGLRLIYFSYDVKMKEKGDIPEGYSVSREKKERFSLILESASTNQTSMYLCASSLKSDKKTGELFFGEGSRLTVL.

The V and J genes are TRBV7-2 and TRBJ1-2; TRBD1 aligns across 8 bases. After removal of 4 bases from V and 7 bases from J, the junction contained 11 bases not matched to a gene. The CDR3 sequence is 15 residues long. In germline, CDR1 is SGHTA, CDR2 FQGNSA. This CDR3 is CASSYDPGTGLGYTF. The CDR3 nucleotides read TGTGCCAGCAGCTATGACCCCGGGACAGGACTTGGCTACACCTTC.

The chain is built from TRBV6-5 and TRBJ2-7; D is perhaps TRBD2 (6 bases). Germline V gene lookup returns CDR1 MNHEY and CDR2 SVGAGI. The length of the CDR3 is 13 residues. The V gene lost 4 bases and the J gene lost 4 bases, with 11 bases spanning the gap. This chain's CDR3 is CASSWAGTYEQYF. The DNA of the CDR3 is TGTGCCAGCAGTTGGGCGGGAACTTACGAGCAGTACTTC.

This clone appeared a single time. The chain couples TRBV7-8 to TRBJ2-3; D gene ambiguous. V dropped 1 base and J dropped 2 bases, with 10 bases sitting between them. Germline V gene sequence: CDR1 SGHVS, CDR2 FQNEAQ. The CDR3 is 15 amino acids. The CDR3 sequence: CASSLGGSPTDTQYF. The CDR3 region has the DNA TGTGCCAGCAGCTTAGGTGGCTCGCCCACAGATACGCAGTATTTT.

The rearrangement joins TRBV2 to TRBJ1-1; D possibly corresponds to TRBD1 (5 bases). CDR1 and CDR2 from the germline V gene are SNHLY and FYNNEI. The CDR3 sequence is 15 residues long. V lost 0 bases, J lost 5 bases, and 13 bases lay in between. The CDR3 protein is CASSEAQGSYTEAFF. The CDR3 DNA reads TGTGCCAGCAGTGAAGCGCAGGGAAGCTATACTGAAGCTTTCTTT. Filled out from reference TRBV2 and TRBJ1-1, the complete variable domain reads EPEVTQTPSHQVTQMGQEVILRCVPISNHLYFYWYRQILGQKVEFLVSFYNNEISEKSEIFDDQFSVERPDGSNFTLKIRSTKLEDSAMYFCASSEAQGSYTEAFFGQGTRLTVV.